This T cell receptor beta chain was sequenced during a study of somatic mutations in cytotoxic T cells in rheumatoid arthritis (dated by TCRdb to the late 2010s). Broadly, across the study: Some V beta antibody-stained T-cell populations were flow-sorted on a FACSAria II or Sony SH800 at nearly 100% purity, and sorted V beta1+ cells also underwent TCRB sequencing. The study asked whether expanded CD8+ T-cell clones in newly diagnosed, untreated rheumatoid arthritis carry somatic mutations, and used TCRB deep sequencing to characterize clonality. TCRB deep sequencing was performed for 65 rheumatoid arthritis patients and around 20 healthy controls. Median age was essentially the same in the patient group and the control group. Here is what the overall study found, with its caveats: In about an eighth of the roughly 60 patients, more than 20% of CD8+ cells belonged to the largest CD8+ clone, while several identical CD8+ TCRB sequences were shared between blood and synovial fluid. An increase of CD8+ clonality with age was seen in patients (Spearman r=0.49) but not in healthy controls. No adjustment for multiple comparisons was made for the slight TRBV07 underrepresentation in patients. The antigen targets of the expanded CD8+ clones were unknown, and absence from virus-specific databases did not rule out viral specificity. CD8+ T-cell clonality did not differ significantly between rheumatoid arthritis patients and age-matched healthy controls.

TCRB CDR3 sequencing used the immunoSEQ assay on genomic DNA. Per the original workflow: The analyses included only productive TCRB rearrangements. Defining a clone by its unique TCRB CDR3 sequence, the study calculated clonality as a productive clonality index derived from Shannon entropy. The template counts of each clone relative to the total templates per sample were used to calculate repertoire overlap between two samples. V-gene usage from TCRB sequencing and V-gene usage measured by flow cytometry were correlated (Spearman r of over 0.6). The immuneACCESS repertoire file appears here via TCRdb, limited to in-frame rearrangements. These files lack a portion of the clones; in checked studies, under half of the deficit traces to unresolved V genes, and the cause of the others is not known. From that table come the V and J calls and clone size; the DNA was used to work out D and trimming. This sample has 18,000 or so clones in its table, and roughly 70% of those were observed once. The ten largest clonotypes hold 21% of the sample.

The CDR3 numbers 16 residues from cysteine through phenylalanine. The DNA shown is the 48-base CDR3, in frame from base 1. As encoded in the germline V gene, CDR1 is MNHNS while CDR2 is SASEGT. The junction carries 17 bases between V and J, which are trimmed by 3 bases and 3 bases respectively. As to this clone: Its antigen has not been determined. The sample holds no much larger clone one base away, and base qualities are not on file.

Healthy controls were some 20 blood donors whose buffy coats were used, with a median age of about 56 years (range roughly 21-75) and around 55% female. Flow cytometry confirmed the purity of CD4+ and CD8+ cells that had been isolated by positive magnetic bead selection on an AutoMACS. Peripheral blood mononuclear cells were isolated by Ficoll-Paque PLUS density gradient separation. Nucleospin Tissue or Tissue XS kits were used to extract DNA from CD4-enriched, CD8-enriched or PBMC samples, and a Qubit 2.0 fluorometer was used for quantification. Recombination joined TRBV6-1 with TRBJ1-2, and TRBD1 may be the D gene, going by 5 matching bases. The source of this sequence is a woman aged 55-69 years in good health. The material sequenced was CD8+ T cells sorted from blood. In nucleotides, the sequence is TGTGCCAGCAGTGAGAGCGAAGGGGAGGATTACTATGGCTACACCTTC. Translated, this gives CASSESEGEDYYGYTF.